Below, one T cell receptor beta chain is given with its context. Assignments of participants to cohorts depended upon their own reported clinical history. Losses at the gene ends were 5 bases for V and 0 bases for J; bases not matched to a gene: 4. This CDR3 is built from 15 residues. Germline V gene data show CDR1 as SNHLY and CDR2 as FYNNEI. This sample stems from a study of blood T cell repertoires in COVID-19. Here immunoSEQ multiplex PCR was the method, and the copy in TCRdb shows in-frame clones only, minus some. The data show about 300,000 clones, with nearly 90% seen just once and about 4.5% held by the top ten.

This sequence originates from a young woman with acute COVID-19. The J gene is TRBJ2-3, the V gene TRBV2; 8 bases are shared with TRBD1. The sample was PBMCs or T cells enriched from blood (not recorded which). CDR3 protein: CASSPRTGSTDTQYF. CDR3 bases: TGTGCCAGCAGTCCTCGGACAGGGAGCACAGATACGCAGTATTTT.